This TCR beta chain is from a study of control samples from healthy donors and cancer patients. Germline V CDR1 and CDR2: SGHRS, YFSETQ. The CDR3 covers 15 residues. V was shortened by 0 bases and J by 0 bases, with 7 bases between the two germline ends. Measured with immunoSEQ multiplex PCR; TCRdb has only the in-frame clones, and not every one. Seen here are roughly 95,000 clones, roughly 90% observed once, and the top ten hold 0.85% to 1%. V gene TRBV5-1 combines with J gene TRBJ1-3; no clear D gene. The receptor comes from a woman under 40 in good health. Source material: blood. The CDR3 region has the DNA TGCGCCAGCAGCTTGGACGGCAGCTCTGGAAACACCATATATTTT. It is translated as CASSLDGSSGNTIYF.